This T cell receptor beta chain was captured in a study of blood T cell repertoires in COVID-19. The wider study: Spain, Italy and the United States supplied samples that represented acute and convalescent COVID-19. PBMCs, B-cell-depleted T cells, or T cells provided the cDNA or gDNA that made up the material.

Enrolled during active infection, Seattle patients were then followed longitudinally. Authors' processing steps: It was from reference gene primer amplification that nucleated cell counts were estimated. Sequencing used immunoSEQ multiplex PCR; TCRdb keeps in-frame clones, though not all of them. Clone size and V and J calls were adopted from that table, with D and trimming inferred from the DNA. The table has roughly 500,000 clones, about 88% seen once; the top ten hold about 0.91%. This clonotype was obtained from a man between 18 and 29 years old with COVID-19, enrolled during active disease. The sequenced sample was peripheral blood.

The CDR3 DNA is TGTGCCAGCTCGCCTAGAAAGGGACAGGGGTTTAACTACGAGCAGTACTTC. This gives the protein CASSPRKGQGFNYEQYF. The rearrangement joins TRBV18 to TRBJ2-7, with 10 bases fitting TRBD1. With 6 bases clipped from V and 3 bases from J, the junction kept 14 bases outside the gene matches. The CDR3 covers 17 residues. CDR1 is KGHSH, CDR2 LQKENI, per germline.